This T cell receptor (beta chain) was obtained from a study of blood T cell repertoires in COVID-19. Study-level background: Acute and convalescent COVID-19 specimens originated in the United States, Italy and Spain.

Participant age was about 18 to 100 years, and participants resided in 24 US areas. Each participant's cohort was designated according to participant-reported clinical history. V lost 5 bases, J lost 0 bases, and 4 bases stayed unmatched. Germline V gives CDR1 MNHEY, CDR2 SMNVEV (reference sequence). The CDR3 runs to 16 residues. This clone was counted once. Sequenced by immunoSEQ multiplex PCR; TCRdb stores in-frame clones only, minus some. The sample shows about 160,000 clones, more than 70% of them seen only once. The genes are TRBV27 and TRBJ2-3; TRBD2 agrees at 11 bases. The specimen sequenced was PBMCs or T cells enriched from blood (not recorded which). The TCR originated in a woman in her 50s in a cohort exposed to, infected with or recovered from COVID-19 (not recorded which). CDR3 region: CASSVGLAVSTDTQYF. The CDR3 DNA reads TGTGCCAGCAGTGTGGGACTAGCGGTGAGCACAGATACGCAGTATTTT.